The rows below give T cell receptor beta chains drawn from one sample of a study of siplizumab effects on memory and regulatory T cells. Only in-frame clones appear in the TCRdb table, and some are missing; sequencing was by immunoSEQ multiplex PCR. The sample has 50,000 or so clones, approximately 93% seen once. The sequenced sample was CD8+ T cells sorted from blood. All receptors derive from a human donor in good health. The CDR3 runs from the conserved cysteine through the conserved F or W. The order of the fields is V gene, J gene, CDR3 protein.

>TRBV19|TRBJ1-1
CASSIGQLNTEAFF
>TRBV5-4|TRBJ2-5
CASSPDSEETQYF
>TRBV6-5|TRBJ2-7
CASSASGTGTYEQYF
>TRBV5-4|TRBJ2-5
CASSLTGRLETQYF
>TRBV7-3|TRBJ2-2
CASSLVGPGELFF
>TRBV7-7|TRBJ2-2
CASSLRAGEQNGELFF
>TRBV29-1|TRBJ2-7
CSVSGPYEQYF
>TRBV9|TRBJ2-1
CASSVVTSGDNEQFF
>TRBV27|TRBJ2-1
CASSLREYNEQFF
>TRBV27|TRBJ2-2
CASSLAPALANTGELFF
>TRBV7-7|TRBJ2-2
CASSLTLYIGSNTGELFF
>TRBV30|TRBJ2-7
CAWSVRVGGRDEQYF
>TRBV9|TRBJ1-1
CASSAGQTSEAFF
>TRBV29-1|TRBJ2-1
CSVELAGSSYNEQFF
>TRBV7-2|TRBJ2-1
CATDLPSGRAPYNEQFF
>TRBV19|TRBJ1-2
CASSLTEAYGYTF
>TRBV5-1|TRBJ2-1
CASSLALGGTNEQFF
>TRBV29-1|TRBJ2-5
CSVEDRIGREETQYF
>TRBV12-5|TRBJ2-1
CASGETALSSYNEQFF
>TRBV6-5|TRBJ2-1
CASRGVNEQFF
>TRBV21-1|TRBJ2-5
CASSMRQGLDQETQYF
>TRBV6-5|TRBJ2-2
CASSYPTGELFF
>TRBV5-1|TRBJ1-6
CASSLGAGGSPLHF